Following are 24 T cell receptor beta chains from one sample sequenced in a study of Ad26.COV2.S vaccination and SARS-CoV-2 variants. Sequencing used immunoSEQ multiplex PCR; TCRdb keeps in-frame clones, though not all of them. The data show around 400,000 clones, 75% to 90% seen once. Sample treatment: around 19 received Ad26.COV2.S at low or high dose, single or two shots; about 5 received placebo; per-sample allocation not given. Specimen acquisition occurred on day 63 following the initial vaccine or placebo injection. Source: peripheral blood, taken in a trial of Ad26.COV2.S vaccine versus placebo. Every receptor here comes from a person aged 18-65 years who received the Ad26.COV2.S COVID-19 vaccine or a placebo.

The V gene is TRBV7-9, the J gene TRBJ2-1; TRBD1 agrees at 7 bases. The germline CDR1 and CDR2 sequences are SEHNR and FQNEAQ (reference sequence). The V gene end was trimmed by 5 bases and the J gene end by 2 bases; junction bases not matched to a gene: 6. The CDR3 has 15 amino acids. The CDR3 bases are TGTGCCAGCAGCACGGGACAGAGCCCCTACAATGAGCAGTTCTTC. Its protein is CASSTGQSPYNEQFF.

V gene TRBV7-9 combines with J gene TRBJ2-1; 13 positions match TRBD2. Trimming took 3 bases from V and 8 from J; bases not matched to a gene: 7. The CDR3 totals 16 residues. Germline V gene sequence: CDR1 SEHNR, CDR2 FQNEAQ (reference sequence). The chain's CDR3 is CASSFPRTSGSDEQFF. As DNA, the CDR3 is TGTGCCAGCAGCTTTCCCAGGACTAGCGGGAGTGATGAGCAGTTCTTC.

The J gene is TRBJ2-5, the V gene TRBV27, with D perhaps matching TRBD1 or TRBD2 (5 bases each). Per the germline V gene, CDR1 is MNHEY and CDR2 is SMNVEV (reference sequence). Trimming left V 6 bases short and J 3 bases short, with 11 bases between. The CDR3 sequence is 13 residues long. As DNA, the CDR3 is TGTGCCAGCAGAAAATGGGGGAAAGAGACCCAGTACTTC. Encoded protein: CASRKWGKETQYF.

The V gene is TRBV7-3, the J gene TRBJ2-1, with D uncertain. The V gene's germline CDR1 is SGHTA and CDR2 FQGTGA. Between the trimmed V and J ends, which lost 2 bases and 8 bases, there was a span of 10 bases. This CDR3 has 13 amino acids. The CDR3 loop reads CASSLSGGDEQFF. Written as DNA, the CDR3 is TGTGCCAGCAGCTTATCCGGCGGCGATGAGCAGTTCTTC.

The chain employs TRBV27 and TRBJ2-7, with TRBD2 as a possible D gene (6 bases). Per the germline V gene, CDR1 is MNHEY and CDR2 is SMNVEV (reference sequence). V dropped 5 bases and J dropped 2 bases, with 16 bases sitting between them. The CDR3 extends over 15 amino acids. Written as DNA, the CDR3 is TGTGCCAGCAGTCCCCCGGGTAGCGGAACCTACGAGCAGTACTTC. This encodes CASSPPGSGTYEQYF.

The chain employs TRBV28 and TRBJ2-1; D is possibly TRBD1 (6 bases). Trimming stripped 5 bases from V and 7 bases from J, with 18 bases between. The V gene's germline CDR1 is MDHEN and CDR2 SYDVKM. The length of the CDR3 is 15 residues. The CDR3 region is CASSPGLGARNEQFF. CDR3 bases: TGTGCCAGCAGTCCCGGCTTGGGGGCACGGAATGAGCAGTTCTTC.

The V call is TRBV2, the J call TRBJ1-1; 9 bases match TRBD1. The trim removed 6 bases at V and 3 bases at J, leaving 5 bases unmatched. This CDR3 spans 14 amino acids. Germline V gene lookup returns CDR1 SNHLY and CDR2 FYNNEI. As DNA, the CDR3 is TGTGCCAGCAGCCGACAGGGGGGGGACACTGAAGCTTTCTTT. Residues: CASSRQGGDTEAFF.

The CDR3 protein is CAWMIGTGSIQAFF. Written as DNA, the CDR3 is TGTGCCTGGATGATCGGGACAGGGTCAATTCAGGCTTTCTTT. The chain carries TRBV30 and TRBJ1-1; 9 positions match TRBD1. CDR1 is GTSNPN and CDR2 is SVGIG in the germline V gene (reference sequence). Losses at the gene ends were 4 bases for V and 11 bases for J; bases not matched to a gene: 14. CDR3 size: 14 residues.

The rearrangement joins TRBV23-1 to TRBJ2-1, with 7 bases lining up with TRBD2. TRBV23-1 is noted as an ORF with a role that remains uncertain. The CDR3 consists of 14 residues. Germline trimming cut 4 bases from V and 5 bases from J; bases unmatched to any gene: 5. CDR3 in amino acids: CASSRLAEHNEQFF. The CDR3 DNA is TGCGCCAGCAGTCGCCTAGCGGAGCACAATGAGCAGTTCTTC.

The chain joins TRBV6-5 to TRBJ2-1; 8 bases align to TRBD2. J lost 5 bases, V lost 4 bases, and 10 bases had no gene match. The CDR3 runs to 16 residues. CDR1 and CDR2 from the germline V gene are MNHEY and SVGAGI. CDR3 in amino acids: CASSSAGTRDNNEQFF. The CDR3 DNA reads TGTGCCAGCAGTTCGGCCGGGACTAGGGATAACAATGAGCAGTTCTTC.

This sequence joins TRBV7-9 and TRBJ2-1, with D perhaps TRBD2 (5 bases). With 1 base removed from V and 6 bases from J, the gap between germline ends came to 10 bases. CDR1 and CDR2 (germline): SEHNR, FQNEAQ (reference sequence). The CDR3 loop spans 14 amino acids. CDR3 nucleotide sequence: TGTGCCAGCAGCTTAGAAGGGAGTAGCAATGAGCAGTTCTTC. Protein: CASSLEGSSNEQFF.

This clone has only a few counts. V usage is TRBV5-6 and J usage is TRBJ1-1, with 8 bases aligning to TRBD1. Germline values: CDR1 SGHDT, CDR2 YYEEEE. The CDR3 consists of 14 residues. The V segment lost 4 bases and the J segment 2 bases; nucleotides outside the gene matches: 4. As DNA, the CDR3 is TGTGCCAGCAGCGCGGGACAGGATAACACTGAAGCTTTCTTT. Amino acid sequence: CASSAGQDNTEAFF.

The table lists this clone with a few counts. The chain uses TRBV5-1 and TRBJ1-2; tentative D call: TRBD1 (6 bases). CDR1 and CDR2 from the germline V gene are SGHRS and YFSETQ. V was clipped by 0 bases and J by 2 bases, with 14 bases between them. The CDR3 is 16 residues long. CDR3 sequence: CASSLGAVRGNYGYTF. The CDR3 DNA sequence: TGCGCCAGCAGCTTGGGTGCGGTCAGGGGAAACTATGGCTACACCTTC.

The chain is built from TRBV19 and TRBJ2-1; 8 nucleotides match TRBD2. V trimming: 7 bases; J trimming: 15 bases; junction bases outside the gene matches: 17. Germline V gene lookup returns CDR1 LNHDA and CDR2 SQIVND (reference sequence). CDR3 length equals 14 residues. CDR3 loop: CASTVGGLAGGLFF. For the CDR3, the DNA is TGTGCCAGTACGGTGGGCGGGCTGGCGGGAGGTCTGTTCTTC.

The chain is built from TRBV5-6 and TRBJ2-7, with D possibly matching TRBD1 (5 bases). CDR3 size: 12 residues. The germline gives CDR1 SGHDT, CDR2 YYEEEE. V shed 3 bases and J shed 4 bases, with 8 bases lying between them. The CDR3 bases are TGTGCCAGCAGCTATGACAGATACGAGCAGTACTTC. Protein sequence: CASSYDRYEQYF.

V is TRBV27 and J is TRBJ2-1; TRBD2 matches 10 bases. Per germline, CDR1 MNHEY and CDR2 SMNVEV (reference sequence). The CDR3 is 16 amino acids. Germline trimming cut 5 bases from V and 8 bases from J; bases unmatched to any gene: 12. The CDR3 DNA follows: TGTGCCAGCAGTCCTGATAGCGGGAGGAATTCGGATGAGCAGTTCTTC. Translation: CASSPDSGRNSDEQFF.

The V and J genes are TRBV6-1 and TRBJ2-7, with D unresolved. Germline assignment: CDR1 MNHNS and CDR2 SASEGT. Trimming stripped 1 base from V and 6 bases from J, with 16 bases between. This CDR3 contains 15 residues. In DNA form, the CDR3 reads TGTGCCAGCAGTGAAGGTTCCAGAACGTGGGGCGAGCAGTACTTC. Translation: CASSEGSRTWGEQYF.

The chain joins TRBV5-5 to TRBJ2-1; 15 bases line up with TRBD2. The CDR3 covers 18 residues. V lost 4 bases and J lost 9; bases outside the gene matches: 14. CDR1 is SGHKS and CDR2 is YYEKEE in the germline V gene (reference sequence). CDR3 coding DNA: TGTGCCAGCAGCCAAGGACTAGCGGGAGGGCCCATAATGGTTGAGCAGTTCTTC. Translation gives CASSQGLAGGPIMVEQFF.

The chain recombines TRBV6-5 with TRBJ1-1; no firm D call. This CDR3 has 14 residues. CDR1 is MNHEY, CDR2 SVGAGI, per germline. V gave up 0 bases and J gave up 6 bases, with 11 bases separating them. In nucleotides, the CDR3 is TGTGCCAGCAGTTACTCGACGGGTTACTCTGAAGCTTTCTTT. Residues: CASSYSTGYSEAFF.

The chain is built from TRBV7-9 and TRBJ2-1; 9 nucleotides match TRBD2. The V gene end was trimmed by 6 bases and the J gene end by 5 bases; junction bases not matched to a gene: 8. The V gene's germline CDR1 is SEHNR and CDR2 FQNEAQ (reference sequence). CDR3 length: 15 amino acids. The CDR3 sequence is CASSFLTSGDNEQFF. CDR3 DNA: TGTGCCAGCAGTTTTTTGACTAGCGGAGACAATGAGCAGTTCTTC.

The V gene is TRBV5-1, the J gene TRBJ1-5, with D unclear. CDR3 length: 15 residues. CDR1 and CDR2 from the germline V gene are SGHRS and YFSETQ. The V end lost 0 bases, the J end lost 0 bases, and 7 bases lay between the germline ends. The CDR3 DNA is TGCGCCAGCAGCTTGGCCGGGGTTAGCAATCAGCCCCAGCATTTT. Translation: CASSLAGVSNQPQHF.

In regard to this clone: At the DNA level, this CDR3 is encoded by other sequences in the same sample as well. The chain couples TRBV7-9 to TRBJ2-1, with no clear D. There are 12 residues in the CDR3. The germline CDR1 and CDR2 sequences are SEHNR and FQNEAQ (reference sequence). Trimming removed 1 base from V and 7 bases from J, with 5 bases in between. The CDR3 sequence: CASSLGVNEQFF. As DNA, the CDR3 is TGTGCCAGCAGCTTAGGGGTAAATGAGCAGTTCTTC.

This chain connects TRBV12-3 or TRBV12-4 to TRBJ1-2, with D perhaps matching TRBD1 (6 bases). CDR3 length equals 13 residues. V was trimmed by 5 bases and J by 5 bases, leaving 12 bases between them. The chain's CDR3 is CASSASGEYGYTF. CDR3 bases: TGTGCCAGCAGTGCCTCAGGGGAGTATGGCTACACCTTC.

This clone appeared a single time. The J gene is TRBJ2-5, the V gene TRBV5-4; D may correspond to TRBD1 or TRBD2 (6 bases each). The germline gives CDR1 SGHNT, CDR2 YYREEE (reference sequence). CDR3 length equals 14 residues. V shed 1 base and J shed 4 bases, with 11 bases lying between them. CDR3 sequence: CASSLFGGGETQYF. In DNA form, the CDR3 reads TGTGCCAGCAGCTTGTTTGGAGGGGGAGAGACCCAGTACTTC.